The 22 T cell receptor beta chains listed next were all sequenced from one sample in a study of cytomegalovirus exposure and HLA in healthy donors. The PCR was carried out with 60 Vbeta primers and 13 Jbeta primers. Sequencing was performed with immunoSEQ multiplex PCR; in TCRdb, only in-frame clones are kept and a portion is missing. The sample lists under 200,000 clones, less than 80% occurring once. Sequencing input: PBMCs. The receptors were sampled from a woman aged 40 to 50 in good health and CMV-seronegative.

The CDR3 is CATQEVAKNIQYF. CDR3 DNA: TGTGCCACCCAAGAGGTAGCCAAAAACATTCAGTACTTC. V gene TRBV6-5 combines with J gene TRBJ2-4; D is unresolved. Germline V gives CDR1 MNHEY, CDR2 SVGAGI. The CDR3 runs 13 residues. Trimming cost V 10 bases and J 0 bases, with 10 bases left between them.

This clone occurred once. This rearrangement joins TRBV5-1 to TRBJ1-1; TRBD1 matches 9 bases. This CDR3 is built from 16 residues. The V and J ends lost 4 bases and 4 bases, in that order; junction bases with no gene match: 11. Germline CDR1 reads SGHRS; CDR2 reads YFSETQ. CDR3 sequence reads: CASSASQGAWGTEAFF. CDR3 bases: TGCGCCAGCAGCGCATCACAGGGGGCTTGGGGCACTGAAGCTTTCTTT. Full variable domain (outside the CDR3, taken from reference TRBV5-1 and TRBJ1-1): KAGVTQTPRYLIKTRGQQVTLSCSPISGHRSVSWYQQTPGQGLQFLFEYFSETQRNKGNFPGRFSGRQFSNSRSEMNVSTLELGDSALYLCASSASQGAWGTEAFFGQGTRLTVV.

The chain recombines TRBV4-1 with TRBJ2-2; D gene unclear. The germline V and J ends were trimmed by 8 bases and 0 bases, with 4 bases remaining between them. CDR3 length: 12 residues. CDR1 and CDR2 from the germline V gene are MGHRA and YSYEKL. CDR3 amino acids: CASSTNTGELFF. In nucleotides, the CDR3 is TGCGCCAGCTCTACGAACACCGGGGAGCTGTTTTTT.

This clone was seen a few times. The chain has TRBV11-2 and TRBJ1-3; unclear D gene. V lost 3 bases and J lost 0, with 9 bases in between. Germline V gene lookup returns CDR1 SGHAT and CDR2 FQNNGV. The CDR3 has 15 residues. In nucleotides, the CDR3 is TGTGCCAGCAGCTTGGACGGGAACTCTGGAAACACCATATATTTT. Its protein product is CASSLDGNSGNTIYF.

This clone was seen more than once but under ten times. The V gene is TRBV6-5, the J gene TRBJ2-7; 7 bases line up with TRBD1. Germline V gene sequence: CDR1 MNHEY, CDR2 SVGAGI. The CDR3 length is 15 residues. V lost 2 bases, J lost 0 bases, and 4 bases stayed unmatched. The chain's CDR3 is CASSYGDSTSYEQYF. CDR3 nucleotides: TGTGCCAGCAGTTACGGGGACAGTACCTCCTACGAGCAGTACTTC.

The rearrangement joins TRBV18 to TRBJ2-7; TRBD2 agrees at 8 bases. This CDR3 contains 14 residues. Germline V gives CDR1 KGHSH, CDR2 LQKENI. V trimming: 5 bases; J trimming: 5 bases; junction bases outside the gene matches: 8. CDR3 amino acids: CASSAGTSYNEQYF. The CDR3 nucleotides are TGTGCCAGCTCAGCCGGGACTAGTTATAACGAGCAGTACTTC.

This rearrangement joins TRBV27 to TRBJ2-7; TRBD2 aligns across 12 bases. This CDR3 spans 16 amino acids. V gave up 6 bases and J gave up 6 bases; unmatched junction bases: 12. Germline V gene sequence: CDR1 MNHEY, CDR2 SMNVEV (reference sequence). CDR3 bases: TGTGCCAGCAGCCCAAGACTAGCGGGAGTAGGCCCCGAGCAGTACTTC. This encodes CASSPRLAGVGPEQYF.

V and J are TRBV5-6 and TRBJ1-2, with D unclear. V was pared by 1 base and J by 7 bases, with 8 bases between. CDR1 is SGHDT and CDR2 is YYEEEE in the germline V gene. The CDR3 runs to 12 residues. CDR3 sequence reads: CASSLWAVGYTF. In nucleotides, the CDR3 is TGTGCCAGCAGCTTGTGGGCAGTTGGCTACACCTTC.

The chain joins TRBV6-1 to TRBJ2-7; 13 bases map to TRBD2. The CDR3 spans 17 residues. With V trimmed by 1 base and J by 5 bases, 8 bases remained unmatched. In germline, CDR1 is MNHNS, CDR2 SASEGT. This CDR3 is CASSEGTSGRGGNEQYF. For the CDR3, the DNA is TGTGCCAGCAGTGAAGGAACTAGCGGGAGGGGAGGCAACGAGCAGTACTTC.

The table lists this clone with a count of one. The chain uses TRBV2 and TRBJ2-3; no definite D call. The CDR3 sequence is 14 residues long. Germline CDR1 reads SNHLY; CDR2 reads FYNNEI. Trimming cost V 0 bases and J 3 bases, with 7 bases left between them. In DNA, the CDR3 is TGTGCCAGCAGTGAAGCCTCGAGGACAGATACGCAGTATTTT. Translation: CASSEASRTDTQYF.

The chain links TRBV6-4 to TRBJ2-1; possible D gene TRBD2, 5 bases. The CDR3 is made up of 12 amino acids. V lost 3 bases to trimming and J lost 7 bases, with 7 bases between them. Germline V gene lookup returns CDR1 MRHNA and CDR2 SNTAGT. CDR3 protein: CASSERGNEQFF. The CDR3 nucleotides are TGTGCCAGCAGTGAAAGAGGGAATGAGCAGTTCTTC.

The rearrangement links TRBV19 to TRBJ2-7, with 9 bases identical to TRBD2. The junction had 3 bases not matched to a gene; V was cut back by 3 bases and J by 6 bases. This CDR3 region has 13 residues. Germline loops: CDR1 LNHDA, CDR2 SQIVND (reference sequence). The CDR3 DNA reads TGTGCCAGTAGTATGGTGACTAGCGGCGAGCAGTACTTC. Amino acids: CASSMVTSGEQYF.

The CDR3 region is CASSKEGTGRTTNEKLFF. The CDR3 DNA follows: TGTGCCAGCAGCAAAGAGGGCACAGGGAGAACAACTAATGAAAAACTGTTTTTT. The J gene is TRBJ1-4, the V gene TRBV21-1; the table calls TRBD1, which could not be checked here. TRBV21-1 corresponds to a pseudogene. This CDR3 is built from 18 residues.

The V and J genes are TRBV4-1 and TRBJ1-2; 7 positions match TRBD1. CDR1 and CDR2 from the germline V gene are MGHRA and YSYEKL. The CDR3 is 15 amino acids. The junction had 6 bases not matched to a gene; V was cut back by 5 bases and J by 0 bases. CDR3 sequence: CASSKQGPPNYGYTF. The CDR3 DNA reads TGCGCCAGCAGCAAACAGGGGCCTCCTAACTATGGCTACACCTTC.

The genes are TRBV13 and TRBJ2-7; 9 bases are a match to TRBD2. The CDR3 runs to 19 residues. Germline V gene sequence: CDR1 PRHDT, CDR2 FYEKMQ (reference sequence). V was clipped by 2 bases and J by 3 bases; unmatched bases: 17. The CDR3 is CASSLHDLLAGGQYYEQYF. As DNA, the CDR3 is TGTGCCAGCAGCTTACATGATTTACTGGCGGGAGGGCAATACTACGAGCAGTACTTC.

V usage is TRBV5-1 and J usage is TRBJ2-7; a possible D gene is TRBD1 (6 bases). Trimming pared 0 bases from V and 5 bases from J, leaving 12 bases between. Germline values: CDR1 SGHRS, CDR2 YFSETQ. The CDR3 sequence is 14 residues long. CDR3 DNA: TGCGCCAGCAGCTTGGATCAGGGGCCGAACGAGCAGTACTTC. Protein product: CASSLDQGPNEQYF. The full variable domain, in which reference TRBV5-1 and TRBJ2-7 provide the parts outside the CDR3, is KAGVTQTPRYLIKTRGQQVTLSCSPISGHRSVSWYQQTPGQGLQFLFEYFSETQRNKGNFPGRFSGRQFSNSRSEMNVSTLELGDSALYLCASSLDQGPNEQYFGPGTRLTVT.

The genes are TRBV5-6 and TRBJ2-1; 7 nucleotides agree with TRBD2. With 1 base clipped from V and 7 bases from J, the junction kept 20 bases outside the gene matches. The CDR3 is 19 amino acids. CDR1 and CDR2 from the germline V gene are SGHDT and YYEEEE. CDR3 coding DNA: TGTGCCAGCAGCTTGAGTCTGGTGGTCGGGCGGGAGATGACGAATGAGCAGTTCTTC. Its protein is CASSLSLVVGREMTNEQFF. The whole variable domain, filled in from reference TRBV5-6 and TRBJ2-1, reads DAGVTQSPTHLIKTRGQQVTLRCSPKSGHDTVSWYQQALGQGPQFIFQYYEEEERQRGNFPDRFSGHQFPNYSSELNVNALLLGDSALYLCASSLSLVVGREMTNEQFFGPGTRLTVL.

The genes are TRBV28 and TRBJ2-4, with TRBD1 matching over 8 bases. The V gene's germline CDR1 is MDHEN and CDR2 SYDVKM. CDR3 length: 16 residues. V shed 1 base and J 9 bases; nucleotides not matched to a gene: 11. The CDR3 DNA follows: TGTGCCAGCAGTTTATTTTTTAGTGGGGACAGGTCCATTCAGTACTTC. Its protein is CASSLFFSGDRSIQYF.

This clone appeared a few times. The chain employs TRBV14 and TRBJ2-7; D call uncertain. The V end was cut by 3 bases, the J end by 3 bases, with 3 bases between. The CDR3 spans 11 residues. Germline-derived CDR1 and CDR2 are SGHDN and FVKESK. As DNA, the CDR3 is TGTGCCAGCAGCCAGAGCTACGAGCAGTACTTC. It codes for CASSQSYEQYF.

This clone came up once. The V gene is TRBV6-5, the J gene TRBJ1-5; no clear D. The V end lost 0 bases, the J end lost 4 bases, and 7 bases lay between the germline ends. The CDR3 is 14 amino acids. Germline V gives CDR1 MNHEY, CDR2 SVGAGI. The CDR3 protein is CASSYSEGNQPQHF. As DNA, the CDR3 is TGTGCCAGCAGTTACTCGGAGGGAAATCAGCCCCAGCATTTT.

This clone came up a few times. The CDR3 loop reads CASSGGTAEQYF. The DNA of the CDR3 is TGTGCCAGCAGTGGGGGGACAGCCGAGCAGTACTTC. V gene TRBV6-6 combines with J gene TRBJ2-7, with a possible D match to TRBD1 (7 bases). Trimming cost V 5 bases and J 6 bases, with 11 bases left between them. CDR3 length equals 12 residues. Per the germline V gene, CDR1 is MNHNY and CDR2 is SVGAGI (reference sequence).

The chain has TRBV4-2 and TRBJ2-2, with TRBD2 identical over 12 bases. This CDR3 comprises 17 residues. Per the germline V gene, CDR1 is LGHNA and CDR2 is YNFKEQ. V was clipped by 0 bases and J by 5 bases; unmatched bases: 4. Here the CDR3 DNA reads TGTGCCAGCAGCCAAGATGCCCTAGCGGGAGGGACCGGGGAGCTGTTTTTT. It yields the protein CASSQDALAGGTGELFF.